This T cell receptor beta chain was documented in a study of shared clonotypes between healthy human individuals. Study-wide background: Participating donors consisted of a couple of women and a few men aged 18 to 49.

A word on this clone: As yet, its antigen is unknown.

This CDR3 contains 17 residues. Germline-derived CDR1 and CDR2 are LGHNT and FRNRAP. V was cut by 3 bases and J by 3 bases, with 18 bases left in between. In the authors' workflow: Because ImmunoSEQ provided only junction sequences with no quality scores, the filtering differed. Sequencing used immunoSEQ multiplex PCR; TCRdb keeps in-frame clones, though not all of them. V, J and clone size are taken as reported in that table, and D and trimming were inferred from the DNA itself. The repertoire holds approximately 500,000 clones, with about 96% as singletons. Caucasian adults living in Nashville, Tennessee, provided all samples. Study observations and caveats: Estimated richness was generally greater in naive than memory subsets.

The V and J genes are TRBV12-5 and TRBJ2-1; possibly TRBD2 for D (6 bases). The sequenced sample was naive CD4+ T cells sorted from blood. As to subset: CD45RA+ positively selected. This clonotype originated in a young woman in good health. In nucleotides, the CDR3 is TGTGCTAGTGGTTTCCATAACTTGGGGGGAGGCTACAATGAGCAGTTCTTC. Amino acid sequence: CASGFHNLGGGYNEQFF.